The 5 T cell receptor beta chains below all came from one sample that was sequenced in a study of blood T cell repertoires in COVID-19 (dated by TCRdb to the early 2020s). The method was the immunoSEQ multiplex PCR assay. TCRdb retrieved this table from immuneACCESS and kept in-frame rearrangements only. Not all clones are present; in checked studies, unresolved V genes account for under half, and no reason is known for the remainder. Across this sample there are 310,000 or so clones, with about 90% seen only once. The top ten constitute less than 2.5% of the sample. The sequenced sample was peripheral blood. These receptors all stem from a woman aged 25 to 39 who had recovered from COVID-19.

The rearrangement links TRBV29-1 to TRBJ2-7, with D possibly TRBD2 on 5 matching bases. Deletions cut 0 bases from V and 4 bases from J, with 10 bases between. This CDR3 region has 13 residues. Germline V CDR1 and CDR2: SQVTM, ANQGSEA. The CDR3 reads CSVEDLRDYEQYF. In DNA form, the CDR3 reads TGCAGCGTTGAAGATTTGAGGGATTACGAGCAGTACTTC.

The chain recombines TRBV7-9 with TRBJ2-7; D perhaps matches TRBD1 (5 bases). Per the germline V gene, CDR1 is SEHNR and CDR2 is FQNEAQ (reference sequence). The CDR3 totals 15 residues. Trimming took 2 bases from V and 0 from J, leaving 11 bases between them. Written as DNA, the CDR3 is TGTGCCAGCAGCTTAATATCAGGGCCCTCCTACGAGCAGTACTTC. Protein: CASSLISGPSYEQYF.

This chain links TRBV2 with TRBJ2-3; D is perhaps TRBD1 (5 bases). CDR3 length: 14 residues. The germline V gene encodes CDR1 SNHLY and CDR2 FYNNEI. Deletions cut 7 bases from V and 10 bases from J, with 21 bases between. The CDR3: CASISLQGSLAQYF. The CDR3 nucleotides read TGTGCCAGCATCTCCCTTCAGGGCTCGTTGGCGCAGTATTTT.

The chain joins TRBV7-6 to TRBJ2-7; TRBD2 aligns across 11 bases. CDR3 length: 15 residues. The germline V gene encodes CDR1 SGHVS and CDR2 FNYEAQ. Unmatched junction bases numbered 2, after V lost 0 bases and J lost 4 bases. CDR3 nucleotides: TGTGCCAGCAGCTTAGCGACTAGCGGGATATACGAGCAGTACTTC. Protein sequence: CASSLATSGIYEQYF.

This sequence joins TRBV18 and TRBJ1-1; 8 positions match TRBD1. The germline V gene encodes CDR1 KGHSH and CDR2 LQKENI. The V segment lost 2 bases and the J segment 8 bases; nucleotides outside the gene matches: 7. CDR3 length: 14 amino acids. The CDR3 DNA reads as TGTGCCAGCTCACCAAACGGACAGGGTGTCGAAGCTTTCTTT. Translated, it gives CASSPNGQGVEAFF.